The rows below give T cell receptor beta chains drawn from one sample of a study of human T cells and chemical hapten exposure. TCRdb ran MiXCR on the RACE reads and lists one entry per CDR3 protein. The table has 38,000 or so distinct CDR3 sequences, 7.5% to 8% seen once; the top ten hold over 1%. The starting material was whole blood, obtained in connection with sensitization to the hapten diphenylcyclopropenone (DPC). The source of these receptors is a woman aged 50 to 60 with alopecia areata. Some clones in this sample may be carry-over from other donors' samples. The CDR3 runs from the conserved cysteine through the conserved F or W.

v_gene,j_gene,CDR3aa
TRBV2,TRBJ2-1,CASSKLRGSEQFF
TRBV7-6,TRBJ1-5,CASSLEARGGNQPQHF
TRBV29-1,TRBJ1-2,CSVERGKSGYGYTF
TRBV9,TRBJ2-7,CASSVARGGHEQYF
TRBV3-1,TRBJ2-5,CASSQAAQEETQYF
TRBV20-1,TRBJ2-5,CSAIPGLAGETQYF
TRBV11-3,TRBJ1-3,CASSLGGTSGNTIYF
TRBV6-2/TRBV6-3,TRBJ2-1,CASTSAGQGADEQFF
TRBV20-1,TRBJ2-2,CSARDPLAGELFF
TRBV3-1,TRBJ2-7,CASTDLANEQYF
TRBV20-1,TRBJ2-1,CSARDSNGLSYNEQFF
TRBV20-1,TRBJ2-1,CSARSGPEVQFF
TRBV29-1,TRBJ1-2,CSVDGGLSNYGYTF
TRBV6-2/TRBV6-3,TRBJ1-1,CASSPGTANTEAFF
TRBV5-1,TRBJ2-3,CASSLAGVDTQYF
TRBV30,TRBJ2-3,CAWSPGTGPGDTQYF
TRBV30,TRBJ2-5,CAWSITGAQETQYF
TRBV29-1,TRBJ2-1,CSVEGGSGRRSNEQFF
TRBV6-1,TRBJ1-1,CASRRGPNTEAFF
TRBV3-1,TRBJ2-2,CASSQGIGGELFF
TRBV2,TRBJ1-1,CASSAGGAGTEAFF
TRBV20-1,TRBJ1-5,CSAGNRNQPQHF
TRBV12-3/TRBV12-4,TRBJ1-6,CASSLGGGKNSPLHF
TRBV11-2,TRBJ1-1,CASSLDMNTEAFF
TRBV11-2,TRBJ2-4,CASSLLAGIAKNIQYF
TRBV9,TRBJ2-7,CASSVGPGPYEQYF
TRBV7-3,TRBJ2-3,CASSLVTTDTQYF
TRBV5-1,TRBJ2-5,CASTPGTNQETQYF
TRBV11-2,TRBJ2-4,CASSHGQGVTKNIQYF
TRBV14,TRBJ2-4,CASSPQTAKNIQYF
TRBV30,TRBJ1-4,CAWNRNEKLFF
TRBV11-3,TRBJ1-1,CASSPDREAFF
TRBV18,TRBJ2-2,CASSPRGQGPNTGELFF
TRBV7-9,TRBJ2-2,CASSPIGLADPWGTGELFF
TRBV9,TRBJ2-3,CASSVEAGGTTDTQYF
TRBV9,TRBJ2-3,CASSATSSGSTDTQYF
TRBV25-1,TRBJ2-2,CASRRGVNTGELFF